Given below is one TCR beta chain in context. The table came from immunoSEQ multiplex PCR; TCRdb's copy has only in-frame clones and leaves some out. The table has tens of thousands of clones, 85% seen once. This entry comes from a study of control samples from healthy donors and cancer patients. The source is a man aged 40-49 years in good health. The sample taken for sequencing was blood.

CDR3 bases: TGTGCCAGCAGGAGGGGACAGGGAACCTACGAGCAGTACTTC. Residues: CASRRGQGTYEQYF. The chain carries TRBV27 and TRBJ2-7; 9 bases align to TRBD1. The germline CDR1 and CDR2 sequences are MNHEY and SMNVEV (reference sequence). V lost 6 bases to trimming and J lost 2 bases; unmatched junction nucleotides: 5. There are 14 residues in the CDR3.